These T cell receptor beta chains were read from a single sample in a study of blood T cell repertoires in COVID-19. Repertoires were generated with immunoSEQ multiplex PCR, while TCRdb's copy carries only in-frame clones and drops some. The data show 130,000 or so clones, about four fifths seen once. Source material: peripheral blood. The receptor set was obtained from a human donor in a cohort sampled during active COVID-19. The conserved cysteine and the conserved F or W are not part of the CDR3 here. For some rows the clone size is stated as once, few or many, or as a class when expanded; others skip it.

v_call: TRBV19; j_call: TRBJ2-5; clone_size: NA; cdr3_aa: ASSKGLAGGHGTQY
v_call: TRBV4-2; j_call: TRBJ1-4; clone_size: NA; cdr3_aa: ASSQDWTGQGSGINEKLF
v_call: TRBV6-5; j_call: TRBJ1-3; clone_size: NA; cdr3_aa: ASSYSQDSGNTIY
v_call: TRBV14; j_call: TRBJ2-1; clone_size: NA; cdr3_aa: ASSLGTSGRLENEQF
v_call: TRBV18; j_call: TRBJ2-3; clone_size: once; cdr3_aa: ASSPPNRDTDTQY
v_call: TRBV18; j_call: TRBJ2-4; clone_size: NA; cdr3_aa: ASSPDRAKNIQY
v_call: TRBV6-5; j_call: TRBJ1-1; clone_size: NA; cdr3_aa: ASSYQGPGGEAF
v_call: TRBV6-5; j_call: TRBJ2-3; clone_size: NA; cdr3_aa: ASSPTSGNTDTQY
v_call: TRBV11-3; j_call: TRBJ2-1; clone_size: NA; cdr3_aa: ASSPGGNTYNEQF
v_call: TRBV4-1; j_call: TRBJ1-5; clone_size: NA; cdr3_aa: ASSPRGGNQPQH
v_call: TRBV28; j_call: TRBJ1-2; clone_size: NA; cdr3_aa: ATGRYGYT
v_call: TRBV6-6; j_call: TRBJ2-5; clone_size: NA; cdr3_aa: ASSSPTDGTQY
v_call: TRBV9; j_call: TRBJ1-2; clone_size: NA; cdr3_aa: ASTSPGGIYGYT
v_call: TRBV7-2; j_call: TRBJ2-7; clone_size: NA; cdr3_aa: ASSLGHAGGEQY
v_call: TRBV5-1; j_call: TRBJ2-3; clone_size: NA; cdr3_aa: ASRVGLAASTDTQY
v_call: TRBV19; j_call: TRBJ1-2; clone_size: NA; cdr3_aa: ASSIPVLGYT